This T cell receptor beta chain emerged from a study of cytomegalovirus exposure and HLA in healthy donors. Overall study findings and caveats: Among TCR beta chains of equal frequency, HLA-associated ones were more clonally expanded in a later analysis.

About this clone: What it binds is not known.

The PCR was carried out with 60 Vbeta primers and 13 Jbeta primers. Generated by immunoSEQ multiplex PCR, the TCRdb table keeps only in-frame clones and is missing some. The repertoire holds about 160,000 clones, with 84% as singletons. The receptor's source is a man between 18 and 35 years old in good health and CMV-seronegative. The sequenced material came from PBMCs.

CDR3 region: CASSNFGAGGNEQFF. CDR3 nucleotides: TGTGCCAGCAGTAACTTCGGGGCGGGAGGGAATGAGCAGTTCTTC. This chain links TRBV6-5 with TRBJ2-1; 9 bases line up with TRBD2. Trimming removed 5 bases from V and 7 bases from J; junction bases left unmatched: 9. This CDR3 contains 15 residues. Germline V gene sequence: CDR1 MNHEY, CDR2 SVGAGI.